This T cell receptor (beta chain) is drawn from a study of shared clonotypes between healthy human individuals. CDR3 size: 16 residues. CDR1 is SEHNR, CDR2 FQNEAQ, per germline (reference sequence). J lost 5 bases, V lost 5 bases, and 10 bases had no gene match. Libraries were prepared by immunoSEQ multiplex PCR; TCRdb keeps only in-frame clonotypes and omits some of them. The sample records 2 million to 2.5 million clones, 90% to 96% being singletons. Recent acute infections and vaccinations were absent in the healthy HIV-negative adult donors. All donors were Caucasian adults living in Nashville, Tennessee.

The origin of this receptor is a man aged 18 to 30 in good health. The sample consisted of naive CD4+ T cells sorted from blood. Subset in this sample: CD45RA+ positively selected. The chain links TRBV7-9 to TRBJ2-1, with TRBD2 matching 9 bases. CDR3 protein: CASSSRGTSWNNEQFF. CDR3 nucleotide sequence: TGTGCCAGCAGCAGCCGGGGGACTAGCTGGAACAATGAGCAGTTCTTC.